The sequence of this T cell receptor (beta chain) was determined in a study of T cell responses to AZD1222 COVID-19 vaccine. Method: immunoSEQ multiplex PCR; TCRdb's copy keeps in-frame clones and lacks some. The sample has approximately 170,000 clones; just over 90% are singletons. As to this clone: Antigen unknown.

V was shortened by 2 bases and J by 3 bases, with 14 bases between the two germline ends. Germline CDR1 is GTSNPN and CDR2 is SVGIG (reference sequence). The CDR3 is 14 residues long. Study conclusions and caveats: Unmutated variant regions are reportedly targeted by nearly half of spike-specific TCRs.

The chain uses TRBV30 and TRBJ2-7, with a possible D match to TRBD2 (5 bases). The TCR was taken from an adult in good health. The sample was peripheral blood, taken on day 0 of AZD1222 vaccination. As DNA, the CDR3 is TGTGCCTGGAGTACGGGAACAGTTCTCTACGAGCAGTACTTC. It codes for CAWSTGTVLYEQYF. Full variable domain (remainder filled in from reference TRBV30 and TRBJ2-7): SQTIHQWPATLVQPVGSPLSLECTVEGTSNPNLYWYRQAAGRGLQLLFYSVGIGQISSEVPQNLSASRPQDRQFILSSKKLLLSDSGFYLCAWSTGTVLYEQYFGPGTRLTVT.